The 5 T cell receptor beta chains reported below all come from one sample, sequenced in a study of T cell responses to AZD1222 COVID-19 vaccine. The data were produced by immunoSEQ multiplex PCR, yet TCRdb's version contains in-frame clones alone and is incomplete. The repertoire holds some 90,000 clones, with around 90% as singletons. The input for sequencing was peripheral blood, taken on day 0 of AZD1222 vaccination. Receptors were obtained from an adult in good health.

The gene calls are TRBV5-1 and TRBJ1-2; TRBD1 agrees at 7 bases. With 4 bases clipped from V and 4 bases from J, the junction kept 4 bases outside the gene matches. The CDR3 contains 13 residues. From germline, CDR1 is SGHRS and CDR2 YFSETQ. CDR3 bases: TGCGCCAGCAGCCCGGGACAGATCTATGGCTACACCTTC. Residues: CASSPGQIYGYTF.

The chain employs TRBV28 and TRBJ2-1; D ambiguous. This CDR3 has 11 residues. Germline CDR1 reads MDHEN; CDR2 reads SYDVKM. V was shortened by 8 bases and J by 7 bases, with 9 bases between the two germline ends. DNA for the CDR3: TGTGCCAGCGGCAAATTAAATGAGCAGTTCTTC. It translates to CASGKLNEQFF.

The chain recombines TRBV27 with TRBJ1-1, with unresolved D. This CDR3 has 12 amino acids. The germline CDR1 and CDR2 sequences are MNHEY and SMNVEV (reference sequence). V lost 6 bases, J lost 10 bases, and 15 bases lay in between. This CDR3 is CASSSSWAGAFF. CDR3 nucleotides: TGTGCCAGCAGCTCGAGTTGGGCGGGAGCTTTCTTT.

This chain uses TRBV6-5 with TRBJ2-7, with 10 positions matching TRBD2. The CDR3 is 13 residues long. Looked up from germline, CDR1 is MNHEY and CDR2 is SVGAGI. The V segment lost 6 bases and the J segment 2 bases; nucleotides outside the gene matches: 1. This CDR3 reads CASRLAGTYEQYF. The CDR3 nucleotides are TGTGCCAGCAGACTAGCGGGGACCTACGAGCAGTACTTC.

The V call is TRBV7-2, the J call TRBJ2-2; D is ambiguous. This CDR3 region has 14 residues. CDR1 and CDR2 from the germline V gene are SGHTA and FQGNSA. Between the trimmed V and J ends, which lost 2 bases and 1 base, there was a span of 5 bases. CDR3 residues: CASSLWENTGELFF. The CDR3 bases are TGTGCCAGCAGCTTATGGGAGAACACCGGGGAGCTGTTTTTT.